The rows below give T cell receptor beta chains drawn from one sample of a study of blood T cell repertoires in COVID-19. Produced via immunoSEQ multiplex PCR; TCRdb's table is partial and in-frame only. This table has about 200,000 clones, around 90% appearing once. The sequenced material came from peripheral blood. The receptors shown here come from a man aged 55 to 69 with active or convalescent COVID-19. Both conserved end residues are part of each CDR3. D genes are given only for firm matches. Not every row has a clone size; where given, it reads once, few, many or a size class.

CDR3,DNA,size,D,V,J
CASSQELGRSTRNEKLFF,TGCGCCAGCAGCCAAGAGTTGGGGCGGAGCACCCGGAATGAAAAACTGTTTTTT,.,.,TRBV4-1,TRBJ1-4
CATQLGQGVLQPQHF,TGTGCCACTCAACTAGGACAGGGGGTTTTGCAGCCCCAGCATTTT,.,TRBD1,TRBV15,TRBJ1-5
CATSRGQRAGGHNEQFF,TGTGCCACCAGCAGGGGGCAGAGAGCGGGGGGTCACAATGAGCAGTTCTTC,.,TRBD2,TRBV15,TRBJ2-1
CASSFTGTGVQEQYF,TGCGCCAGCAGCTTTACAGGTACTGGCGTACAGGAGCAGTACTTC,.,.,TRBV5-1,TRBJ2-7
CASSAGTGFPTIYF,TGTGCCAGCAGTGCCGGGACAGGGTTCCCCACCATATATTTT,few,TRBD1,TRBV2,TRBJ1-3
CASSATGGGLFF,TGTGCCAGCAGCGCCACAGGGGGCGGACTGTTTTTT,many,TRBD1,TRBV2,TRBJ1-4
CASSQDFDPEGRVNVLTF,TGCGCCAGCAGCCAAGATTTCGATCCGGAGGGCCGGGTCAACGTCCTGACTTTC,.,.,TRBV4-1,TRBJ2-6
CASSARQGGSGAFF,TGTGCCAGTAGTGCCCGACAGGGTGGGTCGGGGGCTTTCTTT,.,TRBD1,TRBV19,TRBJ1-1
CASSLAATVAYEQYF,TGTGCCAGCAGCTTAGCAGCTACGGTTGCCTACGAGCAGTACTTC,once,.,TRBV7-2,TRBJ2-7
CASSQRQTKYF,TGTGCCAGTAGTCAACGACAGACGAAGTACTTC,.,.,TRBV19,TRBJ2-5
CASSFGTVYTGELFF,TGTGCCAGCAGCTTTGGGACAGTGTACACCGGGGAGCTGTTTTTT,few,TRBD1,TRBV11-2,TRBJ2-2
CASSQSLGGMNTEAFF,TGTGCCAGCAGCCAAAGTTTGGGGGGGATGAACACTGAAGCTTTCTTT,once,.,TRBV3-1/TRBV3-2,TRBJ1-1
CASGTTGSRFF,TGTGCCAGCGGGACGACAGGGTCGCGATTCTTC,.,TRBD1,TRBV2,TRBJ2-1
CASSQGLLAGSNNEQFF,TGTGCCAGCAGCCAAGGTCTACTAGCCGGCTCAAACAATGAGCAGTTCTTC,.,.,TRBV4-2,TRBJ2-1
CAISGTGGFGNQPQHF,TGTGCCATCAGCGGGACAGGGGGCTTCGGCAATCAGCCCCAGCATTTT,.,TRBD1,TRBV10-3,TRBJ1-5
CASSSRDWANYGYTF,TGTGCCAGTAGCTCGAGGGACTGGGCTAACTATGGCTACACCTTC,.,.,TRBV19,TRBJ1-2
CASSEFGQSGNTIYF,TGTGCCAGCAGTGAGTTCGGACAGTCTGGAAACACCATATATTTT,.,.,TRBV6-1,TRBJ1-3
CASSPRPGTGNTEAFF,TGTGCCAGTAGCCCTCGTCCGGGGACTGGGAACACTGAAGCTTTCTTT,.,.,TRBV19,TRBJ1-1
CAISLRQDTEAFF,TGTGCCATCAGTCTAAGACAGGACACTGAAGCTTTCTTT,.,.,TRBV10-3,TRBJ1-1
CASSGPRSGGEGETQYF,TGTGCCAGCAGTGGCCCACGAAGTGGGGGCGAGGGAGAGACCCAGTACTTC,.,.,TRBV2,TRBJ2-5
CASSLQQGYGYTF,TGTGCCAGCAGTCTACAACAGGGTTATGGCTACACCTTC,.,.,TRBV11-2,TRBJ1-2
CASSSRQGAGANVLTF,TGCGCCAGCAGCTCCCGCCAGGGGGCAGGGGCCAACGTCCTGACTTTC,few,TRBD1,TRBV5-1,TRBJ2-6
CASSPPGGNVLNEQFF,TGTGCCAGCTCACCCCCAGGAGGGAACGTCTTGAATGAGCAGTTCTTC,.,.,TRBV18,TRBJ2-1
CAISLQTGPSGNTIYF,TGTGCCATCAGCCTTCAGACAGGCCCCTCTGGAAACACCATATATTTT,.,.,TRBV10-3,TRBJ1-3
CAISGGSGGVTDTQYF,TGTGCCATCAGTGGAGGTAGCGGGGGGGTCACAGATACGCAGTATTTT,.,TRBD2,TRBV10-3,TRBJ2-3
CASSSSGGAANEQFF,TGTGCCAGCAGCTCCAGCGGGGGGGCCGCGAATGAGCAGTTCTTC,.,TRBD2,TRBV7-9,TRBJ2-1